Listed here are 11 T cell receptor beta chains from one sample, sequenced in a study of regulatory T cells in long-lasting Graves disease. Time point in this sample: newly diagnosed GD, antithyroid drugs for less than 3 months. Construction of the TCR library relied on RNA isolated from PBMCs. Investigators prepared the TCR beta libraries by applying iRepertoire HTBI primers and Arm-PCR of CDR3 regions. TCRdb reanalysed the multiplex PCR reads using MiXCR and keeps one entry per CDR3 protein. This sample has about 450,000 distinct CDR3 sequences, with 16% found just once. These data were also filed under a second study, of T cells in Graves' hyperthyroidism and ophthalmopathy.

The source material was peripheral blood mononuclear cells (PBMCs), sampled at new diagnosis, from a patient treated with antithyroid drugs. These receptors came from a woman aged 30 to 39 with Graves disease.

The rearrangement uses TRBV27 and TRBJ1-5; D uncertain. In germline, CDR1 is MNHEY, CDR2 SMNVEV (reference sequence). V was clipped by 8 bases and J by 0 bases, with 11 bases between them. The CDR3 runs to 14 residues. CDR3 nucleotides: TGTGCCAGCGCTTTAATGTATAGCAATCAGCCCCAGCATTTT. This translates into CASALMYSNQPQHF.

This clonotype has only a few counts. It may be a read error: a sequence one base away is much more abundant. The chain links TRBV3-1 to TRBJ1-1, with 7 bases matching TRBD1. CDR1 is LGHDT and CDR2 is YNNKEL in the germline V gene (reference sequence). The CDR3 has 14 amino acids. With V trimmed by 4 bases and J by 3 bases, 5 bases remained unmatched. The CDR3 nucleotides are TGTGCCAGCAGCCGCGGACAGGCGGACACTGAAGCTTTCTTT. Protein: CASSRGQADTEAFF.

This clonotype was seen ten or more times. The chain uses TRBV19 and TRBJ2-6; 12 nucleotides line up with TRBD2. The CDR3 covers 21 residues. CDR1 is LNHDA and CDR2 is SQIVND in the germline V gene (reference sequence). V was pared by 5 bases and J by 1 base, with 15 bases of the junction left unmatched. CDR3 amino acids: CASSPPPRRTSGKSGANVLTF. CDR3 nucleotides: TGTGCCAGTAGTCCACCCCCAAGGAGGACTAGCGGGAAGTCTGGGGCCAACGTCCTGACTTTC.

This clonotype was counted ten times or more. The V and J genes are TRBV3-1 and TRBJ2-7; D gene ambiguous. Germline lookup yields CDR1 LGHDT and CDR2 YNNKEL (reference sequence). This CDR3 comprises 17 residues. V was shortened by 0 bases and J by 1 base, with 16 bases between the two germline ends. Here the CDR3 DNA reads TGTGCCAGCAGCCAAGATTATCTCACAGTTAGGTCCTACGAGCAGTACTTC. Its protein product is CASSQDYLTVRSYEQYF.

At least ten counts were recorded for this clonotype. The chain recombines TRBV5-1 with TRBJ1-1; D is perhaps TRBD1 (5 bases). Trimming removed 3 bases at V and 1 base at J, with 19 bases between. The CDR3 length is 17 residues. Germline V CDR1 and CDR2: SGHRS, YFSETQ. CDR3 DNA sequence: TGCGCCAGCAGCTATCGGCGGGGGAGTTTTGGGAACACTGAAGCTTTCTTT. Translation gives CASSYRRGSFGNTEAFF.

This clonotype came up many times. The V call is TRBV2, the J call TRBJ1-4; D is undetermined. Germline V gene data show CDR1 as SNHLY and CDR2 as FYNNEI. V was pared by 2 bases and J by 0 bases, with 7 bases between. This CDR3 has 15 amino acids. The CDR3 is CASSELRTTNEKLFF. The CDR3 region has the DNA TGTGCCAGCAGTGAACTGAGGACAACTAATGAAAAACTGTTTTTT.

This clonotype occurred many times. The chain uses TRBV28 and TRBJ2-7; 12 bases agree with TRBD1. CDR3 length: 14 amino acids. V shed 6 bases, J shed 9 bases, and the junction held 9 bases outside the gene matches. Per germline, CDR1 MDHEN and CDR2 SYDVKM. The CDR3 reads CASSSGTGGSVQYF. The CDR3 coding sequence is TGTGCCAGCAGCTCCGGGACAGGGGGCTCGGTGCAGTACTTC. The full variable domain, in which reference TRBV28 and TRBJ2-7 provide the parts outside the CDR3, is DVKVTQSSRYLVKRTGEKVFLECVQDMDHENMFWYRQDPGLGLRLIYFSYDVKMKEKGDIPEGYSVSREKKERFSLILESASTNQTSMYLCASSSGTGGSVQYFGPGTRLTVT.

This clonotype was recorded at least ten times. The chain carries TRBV7-9 and TRBJ1-1; 7 bases align to TRBD1. After removal of 4 bases from V and 5 bases from J, the junction contained 4 bases not matched to a gene. CDR1 is SEHNR, CDR2 FQNEAQ, per germline (reference sequence). The CDR3 is 13 amino acids. The CDR3 region is CASSSQGRTEAFF. In nucleotides, the CDR3 is TGTGCCAGCAGCTCACAGGGGCGAACTGAAGCTTTCTTT.

This clonotype was seen a few times. This chain uses TRBV28 with TRBJ2-3; D might be TRBD1 or TRBD2, each matching 7 bases. The germline V gene has CDR1 MDHEN and CDR2 SYDVKM. The V end was cut by 6 bases, the J end by 5 bases, with 15 bases between. The CDR3 is 14 residues long. In nucleotides, the CDR3 is TGTGCCAGCAGCAAGGGAGGGGGCGGAGATACGCAGTATTTT. It yields the protein CASSKGGGGDTQYF. Supplemented by reference TRBV28 and TRBJ2-3, the full variable domain reads DVKVTQSSRYLVKRTGEKVFLECVQDMDHENMFWYRQDPGLGLRLIYFSYDVKMKEKGDIPEGYSVSREKKERFSLILESASTNQTSMYLCASSKGGGGDTQYFGPGTRLTVL.

This clonotype was seen a handful of times. This chain joins TRBV6-1 and TRBJ2-4, with D possibly being TRBD2 (6 bases). Looked up from germline, CDR1 is MNHNS and CDR2 is SASEGT. V shed 7 bases and J shed 8 bases, with 15 bases lying between them. The CDR3 has 13 amino acids. Written as DNA, the CDR3 is TGTGCCAGCAAGAATCCCGGAGGGGACATTCAGTACTTC. As protein: CASKNPGGDIQYF.

This clonotype was counted a few times. V gene TRBV6-1 combines with J gene TRBJ1-1, with 8 bases identical to TRBD1. Germline lookup yields CDR1 MNHNS and CDR2 SASEGT. After removal of 3 bases from V and 11 bases from J, the junction contained 2 bases not matched to a gene. The CDR3 has 11 residues. CDR3 nucleotides: TGTGCCAGCAGTGACGGGGACAGGGCTTTCTTT. Translating gives CASSDGDRAFF.